This TCR beta chain originates from a study of blood T cell repertoires in COVID-19 (dated by TCRdb to about 2020). General notes on the study: Samples covering the acute and convalescent phases of COVID-19 were provided by collaborators in the United States, Italy and Spain. The material from the prospective study consisted of cDNA or gDNA derived from T cells, B-cell-depleted T cells, or PBMCs. The dataset comprised deeply sampled blood TCRbeta repertoires from subjects exposed to, actively infected with, or recovered from COVID-19. A freely available public database, intended as a resource for researchers studying the immune response to SARS-CoV-2, is where the repertoires were released. Samples came from the ongoing ImmuneRACE study (first 160 participants) plus 1,254 subjects from 6 global collaborators. Sample metadata almost always included a de-identified subject ID, COVID-19 status, age in years and sex. Where HLA class I and class II types were available, the types were taken from metadata supplied by the sample provider, not from assay-based typing. The research as a whole found: How much clinical and demographic metadata was included differed by source and by participant, and the metadata was provided uncurated.

One collaborating source in Seattle enrolled patients during active infection and followed them longitudinally through the course of disease. Collaborating institutions collected whole blood in K2EDTA tubes following their own protocols. Collaborator samples were shipped for TCRbeta analysis as frozen whole blood, isolated PBMCs, or DNA extracted from either sample type. V gives up 6 bases and J gives up 1 base, and the segment between their germline ends measures 13 bases. Taken from cysteine to phenylalanine, the CDR3 has 15 residues. Only the CDR3 part of the read is kept: 45 bases, read in frame from the first base. From the germline V gene, CDR1 is MNHEY and CDR2 is SVGAGI. As for this clone: The antigen this receptor binds is unknown. Per-nucleotide qualities are absent, and no much larger clonotype sits a single base away.

TCRbeta CDR3 regions were amplified from genomic DNA using the immunoSEQ Assay, a bias-controlled multiplex PCR. In the original analysis: The number of nucleated cells in each sample was estimated from the amplification of reference gene primers within the assay. To quantify the absolute abundance of each unique TCRbeta CDR3 rearrangement, sequence reads were collapsed and filtered. For each sample, productive Simpson clonality was calculated by taking the square root of Simpson's diversity index across productive rearrangements. Held by TCRdb, this immuneACCESS table contains in-frame sequences only and omits some clones. Under half of the omission traces to an unresolved V gene where checked; the cause of the rest is unknown. That table furnishes V, J and clone size, whereas the DNA furnished D and trimming. The table for this sample lists 140,000 to 150,000 clones; 75% to 90% of them were counted only once. Of the sample, around 8% falls within the top ten clones.

The sequenced material came from peripheral blood. The clonotype originates from a woman aged 55-69 years with COVID-19, enrolled during active disease. The chain employs TRBV6-5 and TRBJ2-4; tentative D gene TRBD2, with 7 bases matching. The sequence in DNA is TGTGCCAGCAGCAAACAGGGAGGGGCCAAAAACATTCAGTACTTC. Its translation is CASSKQGGAKNIQYF.